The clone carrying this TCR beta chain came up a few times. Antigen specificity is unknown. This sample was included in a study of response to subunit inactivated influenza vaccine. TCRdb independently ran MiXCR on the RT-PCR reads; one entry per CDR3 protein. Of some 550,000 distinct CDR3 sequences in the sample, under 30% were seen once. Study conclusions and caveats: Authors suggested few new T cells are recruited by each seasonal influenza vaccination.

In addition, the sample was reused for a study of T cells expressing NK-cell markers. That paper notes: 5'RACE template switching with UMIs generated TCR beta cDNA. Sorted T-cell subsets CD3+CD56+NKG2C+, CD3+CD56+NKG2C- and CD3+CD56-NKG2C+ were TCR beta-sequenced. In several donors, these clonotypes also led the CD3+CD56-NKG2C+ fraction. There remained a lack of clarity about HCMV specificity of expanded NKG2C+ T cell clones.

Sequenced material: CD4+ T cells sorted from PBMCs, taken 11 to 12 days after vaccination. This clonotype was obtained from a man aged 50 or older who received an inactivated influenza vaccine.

The CDR3 DNA sequence: TGTGCCAGCAGCTTAGGGACTAGCGGGAGCGATGAGCAGTTCTTC. It encodes CASSLGTSGSDEQFF. The J gene is TRBJ2-1, the V gene TRBV7-7; 13 nucleotides align to TRBD2. Germline CDR1 and CDR2: SSHAT and FNYEAQ (reference sequence). CDR3 size: 15 residues. Trimming at V came to 1 base and at J to 8 bases, leaving 2 bases not matched to a gene.